This record covers a single TCR beta chain. Its antigen is not known. The sample comes from a study of T cell responses to AZD1222 COVID-19 vaccine. Study-level results: Most donors were white British, females outnumbered males, and clonal diversity was possibly underestimated. Elevations in Spike-specific TCR breadth and depth followed administration of two AZD1222 doses.

The V end lost 2 bases, the J end lost 1 base, and 11 bases lay between the germline ends. The CDR3 runs 15 residues. Per germline, CDR1 SEHNR and CDR2 FQNEAQ (reference sequence). Assay: immunoSEQ multiplex PCR; the TCRdb copy retains only in-frame clones and omits some. There are about 83,000 clones in the sample; approximately 85% occur only once, and roughly 3.1% lies in the top ten. The V call is TRBV7-9, the J call TRBJ1-1; tentatively, D is TRBD1 (5 bases). The clonotype comes from an adult who received the AZD1222 COVID-19 vaccine. The specimen comprised peripheral blood, sampled 28 days after the second AZD1222 dose. CDR3 amino acids: CASSLSPTENTEAFF. CDR3 sequence (DNA): TGTGCCAGCAGCTTATCCCCGACAGAGAACACTGAAGCTTTCTTT.